This TCR beta chain was identified in a study of blood T cell repertoires in COVID-19. Study overall: T cells, B-cell-depleted T cells, or PBMCs supplied cDNA or gDNA.

CDR1 and CDR2 (germline): MNHEY, SVGEGT. The CDR3 spans 17 residues. V dropped 0 bases and J dropped 4; count of bases not matched to a gene: 7. Clones were read by immunoSEQ multiplex PCR, and TCRdb kept only the in-frame ones, dropping some. The table has 75,000 to 100,000 clones, approximately 90% seen once. The chain has TRBV6-2 or TRBV6-3 and TRBJ2-1; 9 bases fit TRBD2. The sequencing sample was made of peripheral blood. The sequence was obtained from a man in his sixties with acute or convalescent COVID-19. In DNA, the CDR3 is TGTGCCAGCAGTTACTCGCCTGCGGGGGGGATTTACAATGAGCAGTTCTTC. It specifies CASSYSPAGGIYNEQFF.